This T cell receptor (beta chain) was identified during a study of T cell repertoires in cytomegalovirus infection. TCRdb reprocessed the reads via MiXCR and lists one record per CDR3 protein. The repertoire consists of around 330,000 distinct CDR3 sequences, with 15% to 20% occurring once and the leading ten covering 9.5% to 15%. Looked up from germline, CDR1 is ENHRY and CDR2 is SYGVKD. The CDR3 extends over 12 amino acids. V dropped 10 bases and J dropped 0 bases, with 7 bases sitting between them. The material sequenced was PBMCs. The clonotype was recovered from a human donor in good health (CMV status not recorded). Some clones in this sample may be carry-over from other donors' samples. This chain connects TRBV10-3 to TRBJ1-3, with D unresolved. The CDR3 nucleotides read TGTGCCACGGAAAGCTCTGGAAACACCATATATTTT. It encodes CATESSGNTIYF.